Listed below are T cell receptor beta chains from one sample, sequenced in a study of cytomegalovirus exposure and HLA in healthy donors. Profiled with immunoSEQ multiplex PCR; TCRdb holds only in-frame clones, not every one. The repertoire has about 190,000 clones, roughly 73% of them found once; the top ten carry approximately 2%. The specimen was PBMCs. The receptors stem from a woman aged 25 to 39 in good health and CMV-seropositive. CDR3s include the opening cysteine and the closing phenylalanine or tryptophan. A D gene is named only where the DNA matches it firmly. Some rows mark clone size as missing; the rest say once, few, many or name a class of expanded clone.

D gene,V gene,clone size,CDR3 length,J gene,CDR3 protein,CDR3 DNA
TRBD2,TRBV15,-,16,TRBJ2-1,CATSRVAGGPLNEQFF,TGTGCCACCAGCAGAGTAGCGGGAGGGCCCCTCAATGAGCAGTTCTTC
-,TRBV28,-,13,TRBJ1-1,CASSWQTPAEAFF,TGTGCCAGCAGCTGGCAAACCCCCGCTGAAGCTTTCTTT
TRBD1,TRBV4-2,-,15,TRBJ2-1,CASSHTGAAGDEQFF,TGTGCCAGCAGCCACACAGGGGCGGCCGGTGATGAGCAGTTCTTC
-,TRBV5-8,-,16,TRBJ1-5,CASSLNQGHSNQPQHF,TGTGCCAGCAGCTTGAACCAGGGTCATAGCAATCAGCCCCAGCATTTT
TRBD1,TRBV5-5,few,17,TRBJ1-5,CASQSGTEMNSNQPQHF,TGTGCCAGTCAATCCGGGACAGAGATGAATAGCAATCAGCCCCAGCATTTT
-,TRBV5-6,-,13,TRBJ1-2,CASRPHTYYGYTF,TGTGCCAGCAGACCGCACACCTACTATGGCTACACCTTC
TRBD2,TRBV9,-,15,TRBJ2-1,CASSQREGLAHEQFF,TGTGCCAGCAGCCAGCGGGAGGGACTAGCCCATGAGCAGTTCTTC
-,TRBV10-3,-,13,TRBJ2-5,CAISEQGEETQYF,TGTGCCATCAGTGAACAGGGAGAAGAGACCCAGTACTTC
TRBD1,TRBV4-2,-,22,TRBJ2-7,CASSRTGADTRTTALRAYEQYF,TGTGCCAGCAGCCGGACAGGGGCAGATACCCGGACTACCGCCCTACGGGCCTACGAGCAGTACTTC
TRBD1,TRBV7-2,few,13,TRBJ1-2,CASRTDRVAGYTF,TGTGCCAGCAGGACCGACAGGGTTGCTGGCTACACCTTC
-,TRBV7-6,-,12,TRBJ2-1,CASGPLWNEQFF,TGTGCCAGCGGGCCGTTATGGAATGAGCAGTTCTTC
TRBD1,TRBV2,once,15,TRBJ2-7,CASSGDRRNSYEQYF,TGTGCCAGCAGTGGGGACAGACGCAACTCCTACGAGCAGTACTTC
-,TRBV6-5,-,15,TRBJ1-2,CASSYGRSGNYGYTF,TGTGCCAGCAGTTACGGGAGGTCTGGGAACTATGGCTACACCTTC
-,TRBV4-2,-,16,TRBJ2-1,CASSQDGRGLYNEQFF,TGTGCCAGCAGCCAAGATGGGCGGGGTCTGTACAATGAGCAGTTCTTC
TRBD1,TRBV5-1,-,17,TRBJ2-5,CASSLVPRTGSRETQYF,TGCGCCAGCAGCTTGGTCCCACGGACAGGGTCGCGGGAGACCCAGTACTTC
-,TRBV7-8,-,13,TRBJ1-1,CASSFFDGVEAFF,TGTGCCAGCAGCTTTTTCGACGGAGTTGAAGCTTTCTTT
TRBD2,TRBV4-2,-,16,TRBJ2-5,CASSPGASGRGETQYF,TGTGCCAGCAGCCCCGGGGCTAGCGGGAGAGGAGAGACCCAGTACTTC
-,TRBV28,-,13,TRBJ2-3,CASSPPERHTQYF,TGTGCCAGCAGCCCCCCCGAGCGTCATACGCAGTATTTT
-,TRBV6-5,few,13,TRBJ1-2,CASSPGQWDGYTF,TGTGCCAGCAGTCCCGGACAGTGGGATGGCTACACCTTC
TRBD1,TRBV7-6,-,14,TRBJ1-1,CASSRGGQYTEAFF,TGTGCCAGCAGTCGAGGGGGCCAATACACTGAAGCTTTCTTT
TRBD1,TRBV14,-,21,TRBJ1-5,CASSQTTGQGRFVYSNQPQHF,TGTGCCAGCAGCCAAACCACGGGACAGGGAAGGTTTGTTTATAGCAATCAGCCCCAGCATTTT
-,TRBV7-2,-,16,TRBJ2-1,CASSLGGSGNYNEQFF,TGTGCCAGCAGCTTAGGGGGTAGCGGTAACTACAATGAGCAGTTCTTC
-,TRBV28,-,14,TRBJ1-1,CASTPSSMNTEAFF,TGTGCCAGCACCCCTAGCAGCATGAACACTGAAGCTTTCTTT
TRBD2,TRBV19,-,16,TRBJ2-1,CASSMGAGLVYNEQFF,TGTGCCAGTAGTATGGGAGCGGGACTAGTTTACAATGAGCAGTTCTTC
TRBD1,TRBV5-1,-,16,TRBJ1-2,CASSTTAGQGVYGYTF,TGCGCCAGCAGCACAACGGCGGGACAGGGGGTTTATGGCTACACCTTC
-,TRBV27,-,15,TRBJ2-7,CASSREIRSPYEQYF,TGTGCCAGCAGCCGAGAAATCCGGAGCCCCTACGAGCAGTACTTC
-,TRBV29-1,-,13,TRBJ1-3,CSGFLSGGNTIYF,TGCAGCGGTTTCCTCAGTGGTGGAAACACCATATATTTT